The source of this T cell receptor beta chain is a study of blood T cell repertoires in COVID-19. The ends were cut back, 1 base at V and 2 bases at J, with 8 bases in the middle. CDR1 is LGHDT and CDR2 is YNNKEL in the germline V gene (reference sequence). CDR3 length: 14 residues. This clone was seen a few times. Distinct nucleotide sequences in the sample also encode this CDR3. Assay used: immunoSEQ multiplex PCR; TCRdb lists only in-frame clones, some missing. Of fewer than 100,000 clones in the sample, 75% to 85% were seen once. J is TRBJ1-1 and V is TRBV3-1 (or the pseudogene TRBV3-2), with a tentative D call TRBD1 (5 bases). The source is a human donor in a cohort sampled during active COVID-19. What was sequenced was peripheral blood. The CDR3 bases are TGTGCCAGCAGCCAAGCAGACAGAAACACTGAAGCTTTCTTT. Its protein product is CASSQADRNTEAFF.